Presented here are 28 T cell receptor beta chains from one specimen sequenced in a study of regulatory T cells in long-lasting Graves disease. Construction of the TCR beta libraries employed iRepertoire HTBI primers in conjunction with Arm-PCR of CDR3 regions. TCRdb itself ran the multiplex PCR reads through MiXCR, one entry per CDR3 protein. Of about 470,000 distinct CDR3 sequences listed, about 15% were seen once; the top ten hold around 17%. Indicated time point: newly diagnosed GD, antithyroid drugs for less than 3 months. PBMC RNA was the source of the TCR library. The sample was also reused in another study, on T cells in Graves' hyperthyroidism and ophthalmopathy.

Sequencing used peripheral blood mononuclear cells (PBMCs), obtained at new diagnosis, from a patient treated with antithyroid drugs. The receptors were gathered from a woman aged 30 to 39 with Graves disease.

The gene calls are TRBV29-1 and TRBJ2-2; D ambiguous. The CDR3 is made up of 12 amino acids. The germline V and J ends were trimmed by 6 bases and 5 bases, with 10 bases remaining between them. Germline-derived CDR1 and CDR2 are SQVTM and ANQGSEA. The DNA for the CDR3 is TGCAGCGTCGCCCGGCAAACCGGGGAGCTGTTTTTT. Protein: CSVARQTGELFF.

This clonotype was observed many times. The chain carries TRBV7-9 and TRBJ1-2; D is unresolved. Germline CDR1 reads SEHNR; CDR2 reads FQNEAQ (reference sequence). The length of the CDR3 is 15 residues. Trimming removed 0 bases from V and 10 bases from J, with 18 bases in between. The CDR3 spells CASSLAISGDMAYTF. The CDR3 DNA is TGTGCCAGCAGCTTAGCGATTTCAGGTGACATGGCCTACACCTTC. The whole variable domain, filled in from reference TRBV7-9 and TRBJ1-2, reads DTGVSQNPRHKITKRGQNVTFRCDPISEHNRLYWYRQTLGQGPEFLTYFQNEAQLEKSRLLSDRFSAERPKGSFSTLEIQRTEQGDSAMYLCASSLAISGDMAYTFGSGTRLTVV.

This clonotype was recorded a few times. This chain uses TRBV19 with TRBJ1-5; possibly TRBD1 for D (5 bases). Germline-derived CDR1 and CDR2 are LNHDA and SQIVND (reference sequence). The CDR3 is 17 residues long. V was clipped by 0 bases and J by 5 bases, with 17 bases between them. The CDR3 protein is CASSIDSGRALDQPQHF. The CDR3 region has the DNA TGTGCCAGTAGTATAGACTCGGGCAGGGCCCTTGATCAGCCCCAGCATTTT.

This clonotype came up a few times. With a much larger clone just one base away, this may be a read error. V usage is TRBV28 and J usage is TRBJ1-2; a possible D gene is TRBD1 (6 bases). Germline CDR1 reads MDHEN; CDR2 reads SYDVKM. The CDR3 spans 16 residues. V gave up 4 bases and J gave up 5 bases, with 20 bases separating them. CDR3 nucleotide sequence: TGTGCCAGCAGTTCCTATCACAGGGCGGTGAAATATGGCTACACCTTC. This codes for CASSSYHRAVKYGYTF.

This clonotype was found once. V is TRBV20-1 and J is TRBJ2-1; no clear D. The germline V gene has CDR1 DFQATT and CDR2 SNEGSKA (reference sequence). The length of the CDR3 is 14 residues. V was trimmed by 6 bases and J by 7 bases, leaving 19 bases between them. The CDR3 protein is CSAHPGESRNEQFF. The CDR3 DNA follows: TGCAGTGCCCACCCCGGAGAGTCGAGGAATGAGCAGTTCTTC.

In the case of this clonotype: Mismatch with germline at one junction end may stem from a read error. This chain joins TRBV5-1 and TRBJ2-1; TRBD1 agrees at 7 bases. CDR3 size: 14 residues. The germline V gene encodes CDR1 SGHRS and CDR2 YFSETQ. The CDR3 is CASSSRTGSYEQFF. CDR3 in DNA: TGTGCCAGCAGCTCCAGGACAGGTTCGTATGAGCAGTTCTTC.

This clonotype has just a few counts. The CDR3: CASTPTANTEAFF. The DNA of the CDR3 is TGTGCCAGCACCCCGACAGCGAACACTGAAGCTTTCTTT. V and J are TRBV12-3 or TRBV12-4 and TRBJ1-1; D might be TRBD1 (5 bases). V was pared by 7 bases and J by 1 base, with 10 bases between. This CDR3 has 13 residues.

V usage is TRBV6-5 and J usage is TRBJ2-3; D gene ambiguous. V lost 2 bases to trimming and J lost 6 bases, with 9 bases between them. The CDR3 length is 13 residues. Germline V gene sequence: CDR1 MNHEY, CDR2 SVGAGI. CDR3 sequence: CASSYRMGDTQYF. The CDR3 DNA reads TGTGCCAGCAGTTACCGGATGGGGGATACGCAGTATTTT.

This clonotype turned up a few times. Written as DNA, the CDR3 is TGTGCCACCGGGGGGGGCATCCATGAGCAGTTCTTC. This encodes CATGGGIHEQFF. This sequence joins TRBV24-1 and TRBJ2-1, with D possibly being TRBD2 (7 bases). This CDR3 is built from 12 residues. CDR1 is KGHDR, CDR2 SFDVKD, per germline. The V end lost 9 bases, the J end lost 8 bases, and 13 bases lay between the germline ends.

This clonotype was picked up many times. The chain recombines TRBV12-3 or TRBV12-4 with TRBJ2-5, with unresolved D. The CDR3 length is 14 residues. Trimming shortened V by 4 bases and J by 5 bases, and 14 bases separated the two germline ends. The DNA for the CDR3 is TGTGCCAGCAGTTCCTCCTGGGGTTCGGAGACCCAGTACTTC. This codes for CASSSSWGSETQYF.

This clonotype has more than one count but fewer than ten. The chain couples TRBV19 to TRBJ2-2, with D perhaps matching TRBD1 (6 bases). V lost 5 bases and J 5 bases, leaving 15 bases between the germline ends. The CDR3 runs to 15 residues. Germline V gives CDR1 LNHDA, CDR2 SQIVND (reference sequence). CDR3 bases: TGTGCCAGTAGTTTTCGGACAGAGGGAACCGGGGAGCTGTTTTTT. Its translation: CASSFRTEGTGELFF.

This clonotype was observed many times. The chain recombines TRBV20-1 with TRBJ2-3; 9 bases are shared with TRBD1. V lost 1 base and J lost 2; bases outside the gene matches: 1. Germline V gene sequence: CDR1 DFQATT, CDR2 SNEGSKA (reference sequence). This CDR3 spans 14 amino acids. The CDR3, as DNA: TGCAGTGCTAGAGGGACAGGGGTCACAGATACGCAGTATTTT. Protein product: CSARGTGVTDTQYF.

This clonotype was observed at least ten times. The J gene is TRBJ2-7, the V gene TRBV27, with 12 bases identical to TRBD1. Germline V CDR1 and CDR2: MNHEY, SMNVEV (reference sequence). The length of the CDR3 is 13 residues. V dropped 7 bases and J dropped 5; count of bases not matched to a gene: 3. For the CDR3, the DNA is TGTGCCAGCAAGGGACAGGGGGCCCACGAGCAGTACTTC. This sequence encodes CASKGQGAHEQYF.

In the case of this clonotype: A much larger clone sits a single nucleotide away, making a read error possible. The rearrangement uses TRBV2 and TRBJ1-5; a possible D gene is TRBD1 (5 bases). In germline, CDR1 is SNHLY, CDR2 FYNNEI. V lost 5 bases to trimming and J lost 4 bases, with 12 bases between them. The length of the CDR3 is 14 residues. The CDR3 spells CASSQGLFNQPQHF. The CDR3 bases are TGTGCCAGCAGTCAGGGCTTATTTAATCAGCCCCAGCATTTT. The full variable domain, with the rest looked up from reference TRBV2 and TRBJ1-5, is EPEVTQTPSHQVTQMGQEVILRCVPISNHLYFYWYRQILGQKVEFLVSFYNNEISEKSEIFDDQFSVERPDGSNFTLKIRSTKLEDSAMYFCASSQGLFNQPQHFGDGTRLSIL.

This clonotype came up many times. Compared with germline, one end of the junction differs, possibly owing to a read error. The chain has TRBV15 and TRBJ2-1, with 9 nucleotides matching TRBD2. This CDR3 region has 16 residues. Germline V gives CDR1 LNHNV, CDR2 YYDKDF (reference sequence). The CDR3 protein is CATSREVRGSGRPFVF. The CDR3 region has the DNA TGTGCCACCAGCAGAGAGGTCCGGGGAAGCGGGAGGCCTTTTGTCTTC.

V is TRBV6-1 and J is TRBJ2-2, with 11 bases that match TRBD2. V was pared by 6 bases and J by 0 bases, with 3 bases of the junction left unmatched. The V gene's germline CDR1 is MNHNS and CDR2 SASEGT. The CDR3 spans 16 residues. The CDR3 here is CASRLAGVPNTGELFF. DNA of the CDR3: TGTGCCAGCAGACTAGCGGGAGTTCCGAACACCGGGGAGCTGTTTTTT.

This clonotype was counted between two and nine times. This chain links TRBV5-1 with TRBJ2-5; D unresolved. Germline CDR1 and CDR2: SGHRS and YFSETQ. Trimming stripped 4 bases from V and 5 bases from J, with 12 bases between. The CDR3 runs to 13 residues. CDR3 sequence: CASSAVGKETQYF. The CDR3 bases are TGCGCCAGCAGCGCGGTTGGGAAGGAGACCCAGTACTTC. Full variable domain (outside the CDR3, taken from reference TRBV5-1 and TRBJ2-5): KAGVTQTPRYLIKTRGQQVTLSCSPISGHRSVSWYQQTPGQGLQFLFEYFSETQRNKGNFPGRFSGRQFSNSRSEMNVSTLELGDSALYLCASSAVGKETQYFGPGTRLLVL.

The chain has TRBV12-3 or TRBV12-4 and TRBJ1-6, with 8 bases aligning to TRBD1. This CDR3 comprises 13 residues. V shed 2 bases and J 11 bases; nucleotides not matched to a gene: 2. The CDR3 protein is CASSLRTGTPLHF. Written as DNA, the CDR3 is TGTGCCAGCAGTTTAAGGACAGGGACACCCCTCCACTTT.

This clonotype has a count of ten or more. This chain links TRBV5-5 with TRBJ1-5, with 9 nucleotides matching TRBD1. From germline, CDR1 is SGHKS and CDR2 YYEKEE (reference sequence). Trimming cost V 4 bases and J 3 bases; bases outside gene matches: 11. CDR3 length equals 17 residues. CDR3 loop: CASSPNAQGAVNQPQHF. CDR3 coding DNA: TGTGCCAGCAGCCCAAACGCACAGGGGGCGGTCAATCAGCCCCAGCATTTT.

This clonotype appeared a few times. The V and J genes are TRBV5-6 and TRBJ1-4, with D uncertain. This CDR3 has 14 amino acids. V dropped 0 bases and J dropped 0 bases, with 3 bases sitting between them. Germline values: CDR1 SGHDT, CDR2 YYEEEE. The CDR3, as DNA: TGTGCCAGCAGCTTGGAGCCAACTAATGAAAAACTGTTTTTT. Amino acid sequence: CASSLEPTNEKLFF.

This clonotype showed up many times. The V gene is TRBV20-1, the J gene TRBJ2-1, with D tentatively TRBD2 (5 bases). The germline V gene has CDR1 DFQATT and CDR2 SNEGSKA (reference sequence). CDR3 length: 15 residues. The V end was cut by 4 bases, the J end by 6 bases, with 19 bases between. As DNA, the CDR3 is TGCAGTGCTACGACCTACGGCTCGGGATCCAATGAGCAGTTCTTC. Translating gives CSATTYGSGSNEQFF.

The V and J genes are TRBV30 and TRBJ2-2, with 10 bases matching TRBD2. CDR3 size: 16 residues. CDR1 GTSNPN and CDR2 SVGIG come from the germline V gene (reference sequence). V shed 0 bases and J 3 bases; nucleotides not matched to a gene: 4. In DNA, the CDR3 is TGTGCCTGGAGTGTAGCGCTAGCGGGAGACACCGGGGAGCTGTTTTTT. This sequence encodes CAWSVALAGDTGELFF.

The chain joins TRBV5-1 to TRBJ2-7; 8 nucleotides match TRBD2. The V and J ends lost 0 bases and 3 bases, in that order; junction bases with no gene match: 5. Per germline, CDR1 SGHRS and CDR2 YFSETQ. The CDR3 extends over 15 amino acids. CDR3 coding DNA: TGCGCCAGCAGCTTGGTAATGGCGGGAGGCTACGAGCAGTACTTC. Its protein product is CASSLVMAGGYEQYF.

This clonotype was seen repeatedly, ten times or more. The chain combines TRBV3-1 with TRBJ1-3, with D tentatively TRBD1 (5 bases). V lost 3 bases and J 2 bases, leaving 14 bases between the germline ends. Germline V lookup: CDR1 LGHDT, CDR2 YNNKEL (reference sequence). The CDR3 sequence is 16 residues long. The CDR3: CASSQEPRQTGNTIYF. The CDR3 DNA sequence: TGTGCCAGCAGCCAGGAACCGAGACAGACTGGAAACACCATATATTTT.

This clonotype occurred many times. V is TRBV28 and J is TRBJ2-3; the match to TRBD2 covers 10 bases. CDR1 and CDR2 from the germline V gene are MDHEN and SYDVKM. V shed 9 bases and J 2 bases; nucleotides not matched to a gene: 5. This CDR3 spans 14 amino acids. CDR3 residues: CASRLAGNTDTQYF. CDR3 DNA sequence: TGTGCCAGTAGACTAGCGGGTAACACAGATACGCAGTATTTT.

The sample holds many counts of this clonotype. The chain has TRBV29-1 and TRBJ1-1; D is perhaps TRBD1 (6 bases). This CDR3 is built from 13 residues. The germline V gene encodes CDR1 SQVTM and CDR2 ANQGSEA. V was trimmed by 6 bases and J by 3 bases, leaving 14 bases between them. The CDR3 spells CSVGLTGYTEAFF. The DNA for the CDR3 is TGCAGCGTGGGCCTCACAGGGTACACTGAAGCTTTCTTT.

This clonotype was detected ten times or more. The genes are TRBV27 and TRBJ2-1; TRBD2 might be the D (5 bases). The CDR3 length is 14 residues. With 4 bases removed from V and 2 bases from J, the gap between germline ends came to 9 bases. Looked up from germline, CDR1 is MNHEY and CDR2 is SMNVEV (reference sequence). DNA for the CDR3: TGTGCCAGCAGTTACGGGGATCCCTACAATGAGCAGTTCTTC. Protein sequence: CASSYGDPYNEQFF.

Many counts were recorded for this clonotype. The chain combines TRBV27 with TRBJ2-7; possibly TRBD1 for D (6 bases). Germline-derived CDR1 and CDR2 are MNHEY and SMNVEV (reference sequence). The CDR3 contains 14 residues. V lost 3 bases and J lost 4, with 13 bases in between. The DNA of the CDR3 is TGTGCCAGCAGTTTGGAGAGGGGGAGTTACGAGCAGTACTTC. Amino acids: CASSLERGSYEQYF.